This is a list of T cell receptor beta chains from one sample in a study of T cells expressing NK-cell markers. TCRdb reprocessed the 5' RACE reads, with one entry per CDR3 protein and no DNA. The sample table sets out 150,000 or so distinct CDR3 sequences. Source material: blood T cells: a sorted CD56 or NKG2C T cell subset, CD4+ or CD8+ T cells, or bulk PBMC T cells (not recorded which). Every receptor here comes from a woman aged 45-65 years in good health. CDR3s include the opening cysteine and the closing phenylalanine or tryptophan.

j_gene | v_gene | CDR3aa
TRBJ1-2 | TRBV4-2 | CASSQDLGTGAYYGYTF
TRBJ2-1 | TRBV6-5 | CASSYPGDEQFF
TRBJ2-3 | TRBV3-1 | CASSQGQGALTDTQYF
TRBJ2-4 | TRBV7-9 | CASSLMGGQDIQYF
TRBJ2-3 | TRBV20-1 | CSARDRWGGSTDTQYF
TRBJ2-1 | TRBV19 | CARLGAYYNEQFF
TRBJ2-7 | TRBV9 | CASSVSPGQIYEQYF
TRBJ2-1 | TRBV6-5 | CASSGQHHNEQFF
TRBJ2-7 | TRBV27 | CASSFRGPLYEQYF
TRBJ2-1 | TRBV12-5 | CASGFGGRANEQFF
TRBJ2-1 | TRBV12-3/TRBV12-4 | CASSFMVYNEQFF
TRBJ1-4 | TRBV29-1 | CSVWAGHGLFF
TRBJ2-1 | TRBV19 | CASSIINGGSNEQFF
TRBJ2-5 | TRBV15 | CATSDGTSASRGETQYF
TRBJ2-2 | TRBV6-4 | CASSDSEVPGELFF
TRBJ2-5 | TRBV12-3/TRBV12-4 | CASSLSTSGQETQYF
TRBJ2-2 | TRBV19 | CASSILLSTGELFF
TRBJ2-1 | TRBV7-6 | CASSPYPRQGTYNEQFF
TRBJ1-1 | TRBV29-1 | CSVLTGEGTEAFF
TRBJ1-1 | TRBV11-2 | CASSPGQWSTEAFF
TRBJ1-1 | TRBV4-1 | CASSDVGQGLTEAFF
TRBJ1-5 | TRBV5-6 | CASSLGQGAGRSNQPQHF
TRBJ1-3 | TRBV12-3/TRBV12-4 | CASSLGIGNTIYF
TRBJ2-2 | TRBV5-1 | CASSLTGGDTGELFF
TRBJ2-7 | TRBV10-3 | CAISDGGNEQYF
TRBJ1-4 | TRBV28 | CASKSTGGREKLFF
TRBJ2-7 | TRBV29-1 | CSAEGPEEQYF
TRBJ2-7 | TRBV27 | CASTHITGEQYF
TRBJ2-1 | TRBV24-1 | CATSDTLAGVYEQFF
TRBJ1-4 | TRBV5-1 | CASSLDLGGEKLFF
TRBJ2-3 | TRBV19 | CASSIITDPGTDTQYF
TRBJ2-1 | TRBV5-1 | CASSSSPGDLSGGSRGNEQFF
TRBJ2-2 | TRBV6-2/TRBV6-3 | CASGRAGNTGELFF
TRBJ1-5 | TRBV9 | CASSVDGGNQPQHF
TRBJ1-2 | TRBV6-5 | CASRSVQETYGYTF
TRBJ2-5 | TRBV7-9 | CASSFGRSTGQETQYF
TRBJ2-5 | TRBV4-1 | CASSQTHSETQYF
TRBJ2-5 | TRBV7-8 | CASSPQQGQETQYF
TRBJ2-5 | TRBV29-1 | CSVDGGADQETQYF